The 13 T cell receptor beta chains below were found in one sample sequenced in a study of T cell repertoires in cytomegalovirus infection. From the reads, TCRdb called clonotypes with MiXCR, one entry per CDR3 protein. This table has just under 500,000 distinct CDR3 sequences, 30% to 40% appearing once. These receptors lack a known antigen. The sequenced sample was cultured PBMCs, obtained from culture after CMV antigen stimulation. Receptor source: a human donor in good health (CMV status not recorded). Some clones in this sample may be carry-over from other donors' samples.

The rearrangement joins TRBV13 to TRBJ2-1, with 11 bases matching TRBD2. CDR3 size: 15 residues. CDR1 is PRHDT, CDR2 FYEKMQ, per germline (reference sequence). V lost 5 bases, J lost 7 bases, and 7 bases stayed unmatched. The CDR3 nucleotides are TGTGCCAGCAGCGTAACGGGACTAGCGGATAATGAGCAGTTCTTC. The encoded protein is CASSVTGLADNEQFF.

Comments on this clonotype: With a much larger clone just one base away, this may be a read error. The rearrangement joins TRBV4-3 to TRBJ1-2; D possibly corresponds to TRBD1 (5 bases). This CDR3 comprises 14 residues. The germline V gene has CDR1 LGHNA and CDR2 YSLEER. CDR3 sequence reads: CARSQDGFTGGYTF. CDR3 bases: TGCGCCCGCAGCCAGGATGGATTTACAGGAGGCTACACCTTC.

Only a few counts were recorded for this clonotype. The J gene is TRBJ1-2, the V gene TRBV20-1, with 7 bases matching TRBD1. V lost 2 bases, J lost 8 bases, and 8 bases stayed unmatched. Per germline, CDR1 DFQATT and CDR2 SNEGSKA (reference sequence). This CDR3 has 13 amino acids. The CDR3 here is CSARRQGLDGYTF. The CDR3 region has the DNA TGCAGTGCTAGAAGACAGGGCCTCGACGGCTACACCTTC.

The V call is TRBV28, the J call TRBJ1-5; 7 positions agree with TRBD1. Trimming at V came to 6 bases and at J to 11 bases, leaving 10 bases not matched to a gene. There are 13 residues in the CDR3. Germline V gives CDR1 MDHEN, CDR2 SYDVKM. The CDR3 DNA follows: TGTGCCAGCAGCCAGGGGGGGGATCGGTCCCAGCATTTT. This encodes CASSQGGDRSQHF.

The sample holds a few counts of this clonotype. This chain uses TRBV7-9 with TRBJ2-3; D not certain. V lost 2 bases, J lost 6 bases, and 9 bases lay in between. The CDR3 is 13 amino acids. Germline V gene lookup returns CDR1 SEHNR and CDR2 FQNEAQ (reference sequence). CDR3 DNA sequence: TGTGCCAGCAGCTTAACCTCCTATGATACGCAGTATTTT. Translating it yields CASSLTSYDTQYF.

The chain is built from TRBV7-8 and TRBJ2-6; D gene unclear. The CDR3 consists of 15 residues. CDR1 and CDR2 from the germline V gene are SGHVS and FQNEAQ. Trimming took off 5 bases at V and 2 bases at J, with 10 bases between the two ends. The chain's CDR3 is CASSTQKTGANVLTF. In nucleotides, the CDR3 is TGTGCCAGCAGCACGCAAAAAACTGGGGCCAACGTCCTGACTTTC. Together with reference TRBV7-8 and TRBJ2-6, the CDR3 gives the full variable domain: GAGVSQSPRYKVAKRGQDVALRCDPISGHVSLFWYQQALGQGPEFLTYFQNEAQLDKSGLPSDRFFAERPEGSVSTLKIQRTQQEDSAVYLCASSTQKTGANVLTFGAGSRLTVL.

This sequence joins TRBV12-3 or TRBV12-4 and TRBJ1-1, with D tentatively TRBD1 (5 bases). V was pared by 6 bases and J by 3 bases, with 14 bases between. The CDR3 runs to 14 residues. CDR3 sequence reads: CASSPGTPYTEAFF. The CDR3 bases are TGTGCCAGCAGCCCCGGGACTCCTTACACTGAAGCTTTCTTT.

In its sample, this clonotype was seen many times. CDR3 region: CASSSTGQSNEQYF. The CDR3, as DNA: TGTGCCAGCAGCTCAACGGGACAGAGTAACGAGCAGTACTTC. The V and J genes are TRBV7-2 and TRBJ2-7, with TRBD1 identical over 7 bases. Germline V gives CDR1 SGHTA, CDR2 FQGNSA. The CDR3 extends over 14 amino acids. J lost 5 bases, V lost 4 bases, and 8 bases had no gene match.

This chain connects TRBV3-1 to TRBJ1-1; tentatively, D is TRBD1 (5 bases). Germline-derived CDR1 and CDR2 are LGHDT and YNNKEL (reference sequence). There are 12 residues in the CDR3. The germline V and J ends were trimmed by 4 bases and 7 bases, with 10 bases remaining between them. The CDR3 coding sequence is TGTGCCAGCAGCCTAACAGGTTTTGAAGCTTTCTTT. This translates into CASSLTGFEAFF.

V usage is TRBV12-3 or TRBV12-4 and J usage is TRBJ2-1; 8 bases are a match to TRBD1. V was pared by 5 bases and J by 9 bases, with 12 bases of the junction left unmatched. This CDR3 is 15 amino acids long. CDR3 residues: CASSPILGQAGEQFF. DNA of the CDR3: TGTGCCAGCAGTCCTATTCTGGGACAGGCCGGTGAGCAGTTCTTC.

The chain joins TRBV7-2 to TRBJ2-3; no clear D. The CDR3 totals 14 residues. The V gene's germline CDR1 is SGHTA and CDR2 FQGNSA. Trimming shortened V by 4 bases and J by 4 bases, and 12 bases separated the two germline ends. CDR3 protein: CASSSWPHPDTQYF. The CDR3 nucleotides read TGTGCCAGCAGCTCGTGGCCTCACCCAGATACGCAGTATTTT.

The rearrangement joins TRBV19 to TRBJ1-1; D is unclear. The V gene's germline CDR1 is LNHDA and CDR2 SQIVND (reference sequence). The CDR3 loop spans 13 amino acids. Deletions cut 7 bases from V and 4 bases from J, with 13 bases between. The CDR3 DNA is TGTGCCAGTATCGGCCACGACGGCACTGAAGCTTTCTTT. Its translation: CASIGHDGTEAFF.

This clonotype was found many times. CDR3 residues: CASSFYVLAGGETQYF. CDR3 nucleotides: TGTGCCAGCAGTTTCTACGTTCTAGCGGGAGGCGAGACCCAGTACTTC. V gene TRBV12-3 or TRBV12-4 combines with J gene TRBJ2-5, with 11 nucleotides matching TRBD2. J gave up 5 bases and V 3 bases, and 8 bases lay outside the gene matches. This CDR3 has 16 residues.